This TCR beta chain was recorded in a study of cytomegalovirus exposure and HLA in healthy donors. In the study overall: Tens of millions of unique TCRs from HLA-typed donors made up an early data release. Study-level results: With DRB1 most and HLA-C fewest, TCR association rates differed between HLA loci in a later analysis. Researchers reported that a few CMV-associated chains were confirmed in vitro as CMV antigen-specific. What was likely a sequencing artifact was a cluster of highly shared sequence variants.

This CDR3 contains 14 residues. Germline V gene data show CDR1 as SGHVS and CDR2 as FQNEAQ. V was pared by 5 bases and J by 8 bases, with 9 bases of the junction left unmatched. Comment on this clone: As yet, its antigen is unknown.

The PCR contained 60 Vbeta and 13 Jbeta primers. Clones were read by immunoSEQ multiplex PCR, and TCRdb kept only the in-frame ones, dropping some. The data contain some 130,000 clones, roughly 60% of them singletons. This TCR derives from a man between 35 and 55 years old in good health and CMV-seropositive. Source material: PBMCs. The gene calls are TRBV7-8 and TRBJ1-2; 9 bases fit TRBD1. The CDR3 DNA is TGTGCCAGCAGCCCACACAGGGGGCAGATGGGCTACACCTTC. It yields the protein CASSPHRGQMGYTF.